A single sample is the source of the 14 T cell receptor beta chains below, sequenced in a study of OX40 agonist ivuxolimab in advanced cancers. Only in-frame clones appear in the TCRdb table, and some are missing; sequencing was by immunoSEQ multiplex PCR. The data hold 100,000 to 150,000 clones, with about 93% observed a single time. Source: CD4+ or CD8+ T cells sorted from blood, taken in a trial of the OX40 agonist ivuxolimab. The receptors originated from an adult with an advanced solid tumor such as melanoma, head and neck, liver or kidney cancer.

This clone was picked up a small number of times. J is TRBJ2-7 and V is TRBV7-3, with 8 bases fitting TRBD2. V shed 2 bases, J shed 6 bases, and the junction held 3 bases outside the gene matches. Germline values: CDR1 SGHTA, CDR2 FQGTGA. The CDR3 covers 13 residues. In nucleotides, the CDR3 is TGTGCCAGCAGCTTAGCGGGAGGTCGCGAGCAGTACTTC. This encodes CASSLAGGREQYF.

Note on this clone: Compared with germline, one end of the junction differs, possibly owing to a read error. The rearrangement joins TRBV7-9 to TRBJ1-1; D gene uncertain. Germline V gene data show CDR1 as SEHNR and CDR2 as FQNEAQ (reference sequence). This CDR3 region has 13 residues. The CDR3 loop is CASSQYQYTEAFF. DNA of the CDR3: TGCGCCAGCAGCCAATACCAGTACACTGAAGCTTTCTTT.

The chain's CDR3 is CAISDQPEGETTDTQYF. In nucleotides, the CDR3 is TGTGCCATCAGTGACCAACCCGAGGGGGAAACCACAGATACGCAGTATTTT. The chain links TRBV10-3 to TRBJ2-3; D might be TRBD1 (6 bases). Germline loops: CDR1 ENHRY, CDR2 SYGVKD. The CDR3 has 17 residues. Trimming took 3 bases from V and 2 from J, leaving 18 bases between them.

This clone was observed once. The chain recombines TRBV11-2 with TRBJ1-5; weak D call: TRBD1 (5 bases). CDR1 and CDR2 (germline): SGHAT, FQNNGV. Trimming pared 5 bases from V and 0 bases from J, leaving 8 bases between. CDR3 size: 14 residues. CDR3 DNA: TGTGCCAGCAGCGTCGACAGTAGCAATCAGCCCCAGCATTTT. Amino acid sequence: CASSVDSSNQPQHF.

This clone was detected once. The chain employs TRBV10-1 and TRBJ2-1; D possibly matches TRBD1 or TRBD2 (5 bases each). The germline CDR1 and CDR2 sequences are WNHNN and SYGVQD (reference sequence). V shed 8 bases and J shed 4 bases, with 12 bases lying between them. The CDR3 covers 13 residues. This CDR3 is CASAGTEYNEQFF. CDR3 sequence (DNA): TGCGCCAGCGCCGGGACGGAGTACAATGAGCAGTTCTTC.

This chain links TRBV7-3 with TRBJ2-5; D may be TRBD1 (5 bases). The length of the CDR3 is 13 residues. With 5 bases removed from V and 2 bases from J, the gap between germline ends came to 9 bases. Germline CDR1 and CDR2: SGHTA and FQGTGA. DNA of the CDR3: TGTGCCAGCAGCCTTAGGGGACAAGAGACCCAGTACTTC. Translation: CASSLRGQETQYF.

V usage is TRBV21-1 and J usage is TRBJ2-3; the D call of TRBD1 is as the table states it, not checked on the DNA. TRBV21-1 counts as a pseudogene. The CDR3 totals 15 residues. The CDR3 region is CASSKQGLDADTQYF. The CDR3 DNA reads as TGTGCCAGCAGCAAACAGGGCCTGGACGCAGATACGCAGTATTTT.

The chain couples TRBV27 to TRBJ2-2, with 8 nucleotides matching TRBD1. Germline lookup yields CDR1 MNHEY and CDR2 SMNVEV (reference sequence). V lost 5 bases, J lost 3 bases, and 8 bases stayed unmatched. This CDR3 region has 16 residues. The CDR3 coding sequence is TGTGCCAGCAGTCCGGGGACAGGTATATACACCGGGGAGCTGTTTTTT. As protein: CASSPGTGIYTGELFF.

This chain joins TRBV7-6 and TRBJ2-1; D remains ambiguous. The CDR3 is made up of 16 amino acids. CDR1 is SGHVS and CDR2 is FNYEAQ in the germline V gene. The CDR3 reads CEEPNQRTLQGNEQFF. CDR3 nucleotides: TGTGAGGAACCGAATCAGAGGACGTTACAAGGAAATGAGCAGTTCTTC.

The rearrangement joins TRBV4-3 to TRBJ1-1, with D perhaps matching TRBD1 (5 bases). The V gene's germline CDR1 is LGHNA and CDR2 YSLEER. The CDR3 is 14 amino acids. Between the trimmed V and J ends, which lost 6 bases and 3 bases, there was a span of 14 bases. CDR3 sequence (DNA): TGCGCCAGCAGTCGGACGGGGGTAGACACTGAAGCTTTCTTT. Translation: CASSRTGVDTEAFF.

The gene calls are TRBV12-2 and TRBJ1-1; the table calls TRBD1, which could not be checked here. TRBV12-2 is designated a pseudogene. The CDR3 length is 14 residues. This CDR3 reads CASRLVRGNTEAFF. CDR3 sequence (DNA): TGTGCAAGTCGCTTAGTAAGGGGGAACACTGAAGCTTTCTTT.

The CDR3 nucleotides read TGTGCCAGCAGTCTCAACAGGGGACCGGGGGGGTACGAGCAGTACTTC. Its translation is CASSLNRGPGGYEQYF. The gene calls are TRBV28 and TRBJ2-7; tentatively, D is TRBD2 (8 bases). Germline CDR1 MDHEN, CDR2 SYDVKM. The length of the CDR3 is 16 residues. Deletions cut 5 bases from V and 4 bases from J, with 21 bases between.

This clone has only one observation. The CDR3 is CASSWSEDGELFF. The CDR3 DNA follows: TGTGCCAGCAGCTGGAGCGAGGACGGGGAGCTGTTTTTT. The V gene is TRBV11-2, the J gene TRBJ2-2; D is unresolved. The germline V gene has CDR1 SGHAT and CDR2 FQNNGV. CDR3 length: 13 amino acids. V was shortened by 4 bases and J by 7 bases, with 10 bases between the two germline ends.

The V gene is TRBV7-9, the J gene TRBJ2-5, with 8 bases lining up with TRBD1. Germline V CDR1 and CDR2: SEHNR, FQNEAQ (reference sequence). The CDR3 contains 14 residues. After removal of 3 bases from V and 9 bases from J, the junction contained 9 bases not matched to a gene. CDR3 DNA: TGTGCCAGCAGCTTGGGCAGGGGGCGGACGGCCCAGTACTTC. Translated: CASSLGRGRTAQYF.